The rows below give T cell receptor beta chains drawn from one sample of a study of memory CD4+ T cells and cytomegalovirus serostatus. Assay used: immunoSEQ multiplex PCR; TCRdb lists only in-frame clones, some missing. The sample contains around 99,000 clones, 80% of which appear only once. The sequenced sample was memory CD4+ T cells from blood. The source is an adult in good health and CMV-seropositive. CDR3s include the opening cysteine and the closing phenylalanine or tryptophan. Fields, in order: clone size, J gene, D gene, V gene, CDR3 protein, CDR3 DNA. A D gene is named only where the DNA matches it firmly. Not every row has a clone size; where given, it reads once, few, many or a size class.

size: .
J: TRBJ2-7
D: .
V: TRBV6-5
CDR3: CASSYPGSGVYEQYF
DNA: TGTGCCAGCAGTTACCCCGGGTCTGGAGTTTACGAGCAGTACTTC

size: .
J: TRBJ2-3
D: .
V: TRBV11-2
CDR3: CASLSPNKADTQYF
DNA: TGTGCCAGCCTCTCCCCCAACAAGGCAGATACGCAGTATTTT

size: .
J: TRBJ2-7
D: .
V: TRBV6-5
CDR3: CASSPRLDYEQYF
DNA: TGTGCCAGCAGTCCCAGATTAGACTACGAGCAGTACTTC

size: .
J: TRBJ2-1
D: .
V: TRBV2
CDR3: CASTFPGTGYNEQFF
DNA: TGTGCCAGCACCTTCCCCGGGACTGGATACAATGAGCAGTTCTTC

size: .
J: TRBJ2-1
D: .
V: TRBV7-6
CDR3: CASSPRGAGPRDEQFF
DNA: TGTGCCAGCAGCCCCAGGGGGGCCGGGCCTCGGGATGAGCAGTTCTTC

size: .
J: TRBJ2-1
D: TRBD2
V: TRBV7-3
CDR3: CASSLTGVTSGGNNEQFF
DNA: TGTGCCAGCAGCTTAACGGGGGTGACTAGCGGGGGAAACAATGAGCAGTTCTTC

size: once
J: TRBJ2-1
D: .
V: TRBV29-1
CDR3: CSVGLASYNEQFF
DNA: TGCAGCGTCGGCCTGGCCTCCTACAATGAGCAGTTCTTC

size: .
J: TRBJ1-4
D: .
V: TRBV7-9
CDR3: CASSLGAVGEKLFF
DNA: TGTGCCAGCAGCTTAGGAGCGGTCGGAGAAAAACTGTTTTTT

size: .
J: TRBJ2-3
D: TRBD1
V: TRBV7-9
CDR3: CASSSNRGQGFTDTQYF
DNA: TGTGCCAGCAGCTCGAACAGGGGGCAGGGATTCACAGATACGCAGTATTTT

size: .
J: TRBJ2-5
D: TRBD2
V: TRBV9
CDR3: CASSASGLRGETQYF
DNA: TGTGCCAGCAGCGCGTCGGGACTACGGGGAGAGACCCAGTACTTC

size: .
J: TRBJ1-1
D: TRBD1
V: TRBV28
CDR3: CASSTPGQDTEAFF
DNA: TGTGCCAGCAGTACCCCGGGACAGGACACTGAAGCTTTCTTT

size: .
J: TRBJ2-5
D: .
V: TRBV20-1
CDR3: CSASDYETQYF
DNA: TGCAGTGCTAGTGACTATGAGACCCAGTACTTC

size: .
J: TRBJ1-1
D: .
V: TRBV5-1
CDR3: CASRREGMNTEAFF
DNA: TGCGCCAGCAGGAGAGAGGGTATGAACACTGAAGCTTTCTTT

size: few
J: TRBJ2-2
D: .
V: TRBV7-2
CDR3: CASSRDTGELFF
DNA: TGTGCCAGCAGCCGCGACACCGGGGAGCTGTTTTTT

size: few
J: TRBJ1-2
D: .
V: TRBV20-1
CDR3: CSARLHGYTF
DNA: TGCAGTGCTAGGCTCCATGGCTACACCTTC

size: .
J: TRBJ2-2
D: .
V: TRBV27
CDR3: CASRLARNTGELFF
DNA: TGTGCCAGCAGGTTGGCTAGGAACACCGGGGAGCTGTTTTTT

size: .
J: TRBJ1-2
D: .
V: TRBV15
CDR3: CATSRDSGGYTF
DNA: TGTGCCACCAGCAGAGATTCGGGGGGCTACACCTTC

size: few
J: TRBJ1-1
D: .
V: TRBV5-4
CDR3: CASSLAELNTEAFF
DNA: TGTGCCAGCAGCTTGGCGGAGCTGAACACTGAAGCTTTCTTT

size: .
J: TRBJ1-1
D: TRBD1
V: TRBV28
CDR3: CASLLGQPLSEAFF
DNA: TGTGCCAGCCTCCTGGGACAGCCGCTTTCTGAAGCTTTCTTT

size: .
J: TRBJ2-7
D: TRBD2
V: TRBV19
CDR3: CASSSLGGRGHEQYF
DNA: TGTGCCAGTAGTTCCCTTGGCGGGAGGGGCCACGAGCAGTACTTC

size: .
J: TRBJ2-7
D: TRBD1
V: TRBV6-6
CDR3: CASRPTGDGHEQYF
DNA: TGTGCCAGCAGACCGACAGGGGACGGCCACGAGCAGTACTTC

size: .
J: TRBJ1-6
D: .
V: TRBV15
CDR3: CATSSSGRDNSPLHF
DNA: TGTGCCACCAGCAGTTCAGGAAGAGATAATTCACCCCTCCACTTT

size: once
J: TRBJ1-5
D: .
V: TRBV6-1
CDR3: CASRRSNQPQHF
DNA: TGTGCCAGCCGGCGCAGCAATCAGCCCCAGCATTTT

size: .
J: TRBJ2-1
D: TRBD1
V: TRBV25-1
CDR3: CASSEYIGDRTYNEQFF
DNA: TGTGCCAGCAGTGAATATATAGGGGACAGAACCTACAATGAGCAGTTCTTC

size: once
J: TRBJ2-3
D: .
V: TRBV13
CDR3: CASSGVETTKRTDTQYF
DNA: TGTGCCAGCAGCGGGGTCGAGACCACTAAACGCACAGATACGCAGTATTTT

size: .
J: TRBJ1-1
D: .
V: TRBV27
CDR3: CASTTSSTSDTEAFF
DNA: TGTGCCAGCACCACCTCGTCCACTAGTGACACTGAAGCTTTCTTT

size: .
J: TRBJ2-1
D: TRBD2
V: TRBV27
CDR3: CASSEWTSGSNEQFF
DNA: TGTGCCAGCAGTGAATGGACTAGCGGGAGCAATGAGCAGTTCTTC

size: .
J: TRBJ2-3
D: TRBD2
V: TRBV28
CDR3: CASSPARGGTDTQYF
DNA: TGTGCCAGCAGTCCTGCGAGGGGAGGGACAGATACGCAGTATTTT

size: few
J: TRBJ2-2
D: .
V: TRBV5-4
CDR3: CASSSSGRDTGELFF
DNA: TGTGCCAGCAGCTCGTCGGGGCGAGACACCGGGGAGCTGTTTTTT

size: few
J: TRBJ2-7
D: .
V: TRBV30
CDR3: CAWSDGASYEQYF
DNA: TGTGCCTGGAGTGATGGGGCTAGCTACGAGCAGTACTTC

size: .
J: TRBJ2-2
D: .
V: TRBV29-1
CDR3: CSVSVSNPTGELFF
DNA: TGCAGCGTCTCGGTATCGAATCCGACCGGGGAGCTGTTTTTT

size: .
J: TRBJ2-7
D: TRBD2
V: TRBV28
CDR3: CASRSTSGGTSYEQYF
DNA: TGTGCCAGCAGGTCGACTAGCGGGGGAACCTCCTACGAGCAGTACTTC

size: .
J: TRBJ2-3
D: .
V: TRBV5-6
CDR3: CASNLGRDFSTDTQYF
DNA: TGTGCCAGCAACTTGGGCCGGGACTTTAGCACAGATACGCAGTATTTT

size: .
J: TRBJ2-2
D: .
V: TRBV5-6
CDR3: CASSLVVGDTGELFF
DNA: TGTGCCAGCAGCTTGGTAGTTGGGGACACCGGGGAGCTGTTTTTT

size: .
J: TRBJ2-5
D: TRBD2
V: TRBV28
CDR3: CAIGRQREPGTQYF
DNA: TGTGCCATCGGGCGGCAGCGGGAGCCGGGGACCCAGTACTTC

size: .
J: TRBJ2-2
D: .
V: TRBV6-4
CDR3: CASSEQSNAGELFF
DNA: TGTGCCAGCAGTGAACAGTCTAACGCCGGGGAGCTGTTTTTT

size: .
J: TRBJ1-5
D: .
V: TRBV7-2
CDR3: CASNEGGGFQPQHF
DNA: TGTGCCAGCAACGAGGGTGGGGGGTTTCAGCCCCAGCATTTT

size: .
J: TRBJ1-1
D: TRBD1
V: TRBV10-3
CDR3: CAISRQGLNTEAFF
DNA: TGTGCCATCAGTCGACAGGGATTGAACACTGAAGCTTTCTTT

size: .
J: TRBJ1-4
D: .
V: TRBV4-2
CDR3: CASSRDGSEKLFF
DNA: TGTGCCAGCAGTCGGGACGGCAGTGAAAAACTGTTTTTT

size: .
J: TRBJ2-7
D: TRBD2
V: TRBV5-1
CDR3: CASSFRTSGNNEQYF
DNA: TGCGCCAGCAGCTTCCGGACTAGCGGGAATAACGAGCAGTACTTC

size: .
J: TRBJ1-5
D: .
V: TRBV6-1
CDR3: CASSELWGGSQPQHF
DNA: TGTGCCAGCAGTGAATTGTGGGGTGGGTCGCAGCCCCAGCATTTT

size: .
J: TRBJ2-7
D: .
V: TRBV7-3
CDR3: CASSPDPGHAYEQYF
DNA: TGTGCCAGCAGCCCCGACCCGGGACACGCCTACGAGCAGTACTTC